These 13 T cell receptor beta chains were all obtained from the same sample, sequenced in a study of blood T cell repertoires in COVID-19. Here immunoSEQ multiplex PCR was the method, and the copy in TCRdb shows in-frame clones only, minus some. The repertoire holds about 97,000 clones, with almost 90% as singletons. The specimen sequenced was peripheral blood. Receptors were obtained from a man in his fifties with COVID-19, enrolled during active disease.

This chain joins TRBV23-1 and TRBJ2-7; 8 nucleotides agree with TRBD1. TRBV23-1 is an open reading frame, and its role is uncertain. The J segment lost 5 bases and the V segment lost 4 bases, leaving 4 bases of the junction unmatched. CDR3 length: 13 residues. The DNA of the CDR3 is TGCGCCAGCAGTCCAGGACAGGGCCACGAGCAGTACTTC. Amino acids: CASSPGQGHEQYF.

The chain joins TRBV5-1 to TRBJ1-1, with 9 bases fitting TRBD1. The CDR3 is 15 amino acids. With 3 bases clipped from V and 4 bases from J, the junction kept 7 bases outside the gene matches. The germline CDR1 and CDR2 sequences are SGHRS and YFSETQ. The CDR3 sequence: CASSSSGQGFTEAFF. As DNA, the CDR3 is TGCGCCAGCAGCTCGTCGGGACAGGGATTCACTGAAGCTTTCTTT.

The gene calls are TRBV6-6 and TRBJ2-6; 7 bases are a match to TRBD1. Losses at the gene ends were 6 bases for V and 0 bases for J; bases not matched to a gene: 5. The CDR3 runs to 16 residues. Germline assignment: CDR1 MNHNY and CDR2 SVGAGI (reference sequence). CDR3 region: CASRQRDSSGANVLTF. CDR3 coding DNA: TGTGCCAGCAGGCAACGGGACAGCTCTGGGGCCAACGTCCTGACTTTC.

This chain joins TRBV10-1 and TRBJ2-1; 7 bases align to TRBD1. Germline V gene sequence: CDR1 WNHNN, CDR2 SYGVQD (reference sequence). Germline trimming cut 1 base from V and 7 bases from J; bases unmatched to any gene: 13. The CDR3 consists of 17 residues. The CDR3, as DNA: TGCGCCAGCAGTGAGTTGATCACCGGGACAGTAAAAAATGAGCAGTTCTTC. It encodes CASSELITGTVKNEQFF.

The CDR3 spells CASSYGGGQTTEAFF. The CDR3 DNA reads TGTGCCAGCAGTTACGGAGGAGGACAGACGACTGAAGCTTTCTTT. The chain employs TRBV6-2 or TRBV6-3 and TRBJ1-1, with D tentatively TRBD1 (6 bases). Deletions cut 2 bases from V and 5 bases from J, with 15 bases between. The V gene's germline CDR1 is MNHEY and CDR2 SVGEGT. The CDR3 sequence is 15 residues long.

The chain uses TRBV6-2 or TRBV6-3 and TRBJ1-1; 7 bases map to TRBD1. CDR3 length: 15 amino acids. CDR1 and CDR2 (germline): MNHEY, SVGEGT. V lost 5 bases and J lost 3; bases outside the gene matches: 9. CDR3 loop: CASSQGTALDTEAFF. The DNA for the CDR3 is TGTGCCAGCAGTCAGGGGACAGCACTTGACACTGAAGCTTTCTTT.

This clone was seen a few times. The rearrangement joins TRBV19 to TRBJ1-5, with D perhaps TRBD1 (6 bases). Per the germline V gene, CDR1 is LNHDA and CDR2 is SQIVND (reference sequence). V was clipped by 2 bases and J by 3 bases, with 14 bases between them. This CDR3 comprises 16 residues. CDR3 nucleotides: TGTGCCAGTAGTATAATCGGACAGAGCATCAATCAGCCCCAGCATTTT. Protein: CASSIIGQSINQPQHF.

The chain combines TRBV2 with TRBJ1-1, with D perhaps TRBD1 (6 bases). Between the trimmed V and J ends, which lost 3 bases and 12 bases, there was a span of 17 bases. Germline V CDR1 and CDR2: SNHLY, FYNNEI. This CDR3 contains 13 residues. This CDR3 reads CASSETRDTKSFF. The CDR3 DNA reads TGTGCCAGCAGTGAGACCCGGGACACTAAGTCTTTCTTT.

The chain carries TRBV12-3 or TRBV12-4 and TRBJ1-1; no clear D gene. Trimming stripped 5 bases from V and 4 bases from J, with 11 bases between. The CDR3 is 13 amino acids. DNA for the CDR3: TGTGCCAGCAGTCCTCAGGTGAGCACTGAAGCTTTCTTT. Protein product: CASSPQVSTEAFF.

The V and J genes are TRBV5-1 and TRBJ1-1, with 7 bases that match TRBD1. Germline V CDR1 and CDR2: SGHRS, YFSETQ. J was trimmed by 6 bases and V by 5 bases; bases with no gene match: 10. The CDR3 is 14 amino acids. This chain's CDR3 is CASRQQGDEAEAFF. In DNA form, the CDR3 reads TGCGCCAGCAGACAGCAGGGGGACGAAGCTGAAGCTTTCTTT.

This clone was picked up one time. The chain recombines TRBV5-8 with TRBJ1-5; weak D call: TRBD1 (5 bases). V was shortened by 4 bases and J by 5 bases, with 10 bases between the two germline ends. The CDR3 contains 13 residues. Germline CDR1 SGHTS, CDR2 YDEGEE. CDR3 in DNA: TGTGCCAGCAGCCAGGGAGGTTATCAGCCCCAGCATTTT. Translating gives CASSQGGYQPQHF. Using reference TRBV5-8 and TRBJ1-5 for the parts outside the CDR3, the full variable domain is EAGVTQSPTHLIKTRGQQATLRCSPISGHTSVYWYQQALGLGLQFLLWYDEGEERNRGNFPPRFSGRQFPNYSSELNVNALELEDSALYLCASSQGGYQPQHFGDGTRLSIL.

The rearrangement links TRBV5-1 to TRBJ1-1; 9 bases agree with TRBD1. CDR3 length equals 14 residues. Germline CDR1 reads SGHRS; CDR2 reads YFSETQ. Trimming at V came to 4 bases and at J to 1 base, leaving 2 bases not matched to a gene. The CDR3 coding sequence is TGCGCCAGCAGCAAGGGACAGGGGAACACTGAAGCTTTCTTT. Protein product: CASSKGQGNTEAFF.

Concerning this clone: Relative to the germline gene, one junction end is altered; a read error may explain this. The chain is built from TRBV6-6 and TRBJ1-1, with D hard to call. Germline-derived CDR1 and CDR2 are MNHNY and SVGAGI (reference sequence). CDR3 length: 12 residues. For the CDR3, the DNA is TGTGCCAGCAGTTACTCGGCCAGCGCTGTTCTCTTT. The encoded protein is CASSYSASAVLF.